This record looks at one T cell receptor beta chain sequence and its context. This sample was included in a study of CD8+ T cells in alopecia areata. Trimming left V 6 bases short and J 2 bases short, with 20 bases between. In germline, CDR1 is SNHLY, CDR2 FYNNEI. The CDR3 spans 16 residues. In each case, RNA was isolated and then reverse transcribed into cDNA as the sequencing template. TCRdb's copy holds only in-frame clones and misses some; the assay was immunoSEQ multiplex PCR. Altogether 2,000 to 3,000 clones are present, less than 75% being singletons, with the ten largest covering 10%. This sequence was found in a human donor in good health. This chain links TRBV2 with TRBJ2-7; D is unresolved. The sample consisted of skin. Here the CDR3 DNA reads TGTGCCAGCAGCGACCTGACACCGCTGCCAGCCTACGAGCAGTACTTC. As protein: CASSDLTPLPAYEQYF.